Listed here are 10 T cell receptor beta chains from one sample, sequenced in a study of Graves' ophthalmopathy and Graves' hyperthyroidism. Transcripts of RNA were the source for amplifying TCR beta CDR3 regions. Following a first-round RT-PCR that used HTBI primers, a second-round multiplex PCR was carried out. TCRdb re-analysed the multiplex PCR reads in MiXCR, keeping a single row per CDR3 protein. The data contain approximately 1.2 million distinct CDR3 sequences, roughly two fifths of them singletons. The sequencing sample was made of peripheral blood or thyroid tissue (not recorded which). These receptors were obtained from an adult man with Graves' hyperthyroidism.

This clonotype was detected many times. The CDR3 protein is CASSQDVHGGYEQYF. Here the CDR3 DNA reads TGTGCCAGCAGCCAAGACGTCCACGGGGGCTACGAGCAGTACTTC. V gene TRBV14 combines with J gene TRBJ2-7; weak D call: TRBD2 (6 bases). Germline V lookup: CDR1 SGHDN, CDR2 FVKESK. Between the trimmed V and J ends, which lost 0 bases and 3 bases, there was a span of 12 bases. The CDR3 runs to 15 residues.

The gene calls are TRBV2 and TRBJ2-7; D may be TRBD1 (5 bases). CDR1 SNHLY and CDR2 FYNNEI come from the germline V gene. Trimming shortened V by 7 bases and J by 10 bases, and 20 bases separated the two germline ends. This CDR3 contains 13 residues. CDR3: CASNLGVGQPQYF. The CDR3 region has the DNA TGTGCCAGCAATTTAGGGGTGGGGCAGCCCCAGTACTTC.

There are a few counts of this clonotype. V and J are TRBV6-5 and TRBJ2-5; possible D gene TRBD2, 6 bases. This CDR3 has 14 residues. Trimming cost V 0 bases and J 6 bases, with 11 bases left between them. CDR1 MNHEY and CDR2 SVGAGI come from the germline V gene. The CDR3 region is CASSYSREVKTQYF. The CDR3 region has the DNA TGTGCCAGCAGTTACTCCAGGGAGGTGAAGACCCAGTACTTC.

The chain joins TRBV7-9 to TRBJ2-1; 9 bases are shared with TRBD2. After removal of 5 bases from V and 7 bases from J, the junction contained 12 bases not matched to a gene. Per the germline V gene, CDR1 is SEHNR and CDR2 is FQNEAQ (reference sequence). This CDR3 region has 16 residues. The CDR3 is CASSLLAGGPRNEQFF. CDR3 coding DNA: TGTGCCAGCAGCCTCTTGGCGGGAGGGCCACGGAATGAGCAGTTCTTC. The full variable domain, its missing parts supplied by reference TRBV7-9 and TRBJ2-1, is DTGVSQNPRHKITKRGQNVTFRCDPISEHNRLYWYRQTLGQGPEFLTYFQNEAQLEKSRLLSDRFSAERPKGSFSTLEIQRTEQGDSAMYLCASSLLAGGPRNEQFFGPGTRLTVL.

Many counts were recorded for this clonotype. CDR3 amino acids: CAISVRVGGNEQYF. In nucleotides, the CDR3 is TGTGCCATCAGTGTTCGGGTAGGGGGCAACGAGCAGTACTTC. This chain connects TRBV10-3 to TRBJ2-7; 7 bases match TRBD1. Germline V gene lookup returns CDR1 ENHRY and CDR2 SYGVKD. This CDR3 is 14 amino acids long. With 4 bases clipped from V and 5 bases from J, the junction kept 8 bases outside the gene matches.

This clonotype turned up a few times. The chain recombines TRBV20-1 with TRBJ2-7, with D perhaps matching TRBD1 (6 bases). V was trimmed by 4 bases and J by 5 bases, leaving 18 bases between them. The CDR3 contains 14 residues. Germline CDR1 reads DFQATT; CDR2 reads SNEGSKA (reference sequence). CDR3 sequence (DNA): TGCAGTGCTATGGGCCAGCTAGCAGGGGACGAGCAGTACTTC. It yields the protein CSAMGQLAGDEQYF.

This clonotype was counted many times. V gene TRBV6-6 combines with J gene TRBJ1-1, with D perhaps matching TRBD1 (5 bases). The CDR3 runs 12 residues. Trimming removed 4 bases at V and 4 bases at J, with 7 bases between. Germline CDR1 reads MNHNY; CDR2 reads SVGAGI (reference sequence). The CDR3 here is CASSFDSTEAFF. CDR3 in DNA: TGTGCCAGCAGTTTTGACAGCACTGAAGCTTTCTTT.

A few counts support this clonotype. The J gene is TRBJ2-7, the V gene TRBV18, with 7 nucleotides matching TRBD1. The ends lost 5 bases at V and 6 bases at J; junction bases unmatched: 13. This CDR3 has 15 amino acids. Germline-derived CDR1 and CDR2 are KGHSH and LQKENI. CDR3 sequence reads: CASSWDRQLGSEQYF. DNA of the CDR3: TGTGCCAGCTCATGGGACAGACAATTGGGGTCCGAGCAGTACTTC. The complete variable domain, with remaining parts taken from reference TRBV18 and TRBJ2-7, reads NAGVMQNPRHLVRRRGQEARLRCSPMKGHSHVYWYRQLPEEGLKFMVYLQKENIIDESGMPKERFSAEFPKEGPSILRIQQVVRGDSAAYFCASSWDRQLGSEQYFGPGTRLTVT.

This clonotype has a handful of counts. The rearrangement links TRBV6-6 to TRBJ1-1; 7 nucleotides match TRBD1. The CDR3 sequence is 15 residues long. Trimming took 2 bases from V and 4 from J; bases not matched to a gene: 7. CDR1 is MNHNY and CDR2 is SVGAGI in the germline V gene (reference sequence). The CDR3 sequence: CASSYNEGALTEAFF. In DNA form, the CDR3 reads TGTGCCAGCAGTTACAATGAGGGGGCGCTCACTGAAGCTTTCTTT.

This clonotype has a handful of counts. The J gene is TRBJ2-2, the V gene TRBV15, with TRBD1 as a possible D gene (5 bases). The V and J ends lost 10 bases and 4 bases respectively, with 25 bases between them. CDR1 and CDR2 from the germline V gene are LNHNV and YYDKDF (reference sequence). This CDR3 has 17 amino acids. CDR3 sequence (DNA): TGTGCCAGCAGTTTCCCCTCCAGGGAAGGTGGCACCGGGGAGCTGTTTTTT. It is translated as CASSFPSREGGTGELFF.